These T cell receptor beta chains were read from a single sample in a study of cytomegalovirus exposure and HLA in healthy donors. Data came from immunoSEQ multiplex PCR; TCRdb stores just in-frame clones and leaves some out. The table shows some 150,000 clones, with about 76% occurring only once. What was sequenced was PBMCs. These receptors were taken from a human donor in good health. CDR3s include the opening cysteine and the closing phenylalanine or tryptophan. A D gene is named only where the DNA matches it firmly. Clone size is given for some rows only: seen once, a few or many times, or a class if the clone is expanded.

j_gene: TRBJ2-3
abundance: .
d_gene: .
v_gene: TRBV5-4
CDR3nt: TGTGCCAGCAGCCCGCCGACGGGAATTAGCACAGATACGCAGTATTTT
CDR3aa: CASSPPTGISTDTQYF

j_gene: TRBJ2-1
abundance: .
d_gene: .
v_gene: TRBV27
CDR3nt: TGTGCCAGCAGTTTCGTGGGGAGGAGCTCCTACAATGAGCAGTTCTTC
CDR3aa: CASSFVGRSSYNEQFF

j_gene: TRBJ1-4
abundance: .
d_gene: .
v_gene: TRBV2
CDR3nt: TGTGCCAGTACCAGGCGGCTTACAGGTGGGGAAAAACTGTTTTTT
CDR3aa: CASTRRLTGGEKLFF

j_gene: TRBJ2-5
abundance: .
d_gene: TRBD2
v_gene: TRBV7-9
CDR3nt: TGTGCCAGTGGGAGGGGAGAGACCCAGTACTTC
CDR3aa: CASGRGETQYF

j_gene: TRBJ1-3
abundance: once
d_gene: .
v_gene: TRBV29-1
CDR3nt: TGCAGCGGCGAGACAGAGTCTGGAAACACCATATATTTT
CDR3aa: CSGETESGNTIYF

j_gene: TRBJ1-5
abundance: .
d_gene: .
v_gene: TRBV27
CDR3nt: TGTGCCAGCAGCCACAGGGGCAATCAGCCCCAGCATTTT
CDR3aa: CASSHRGNQPQHF

j_gene: TRBJ1-1
abundance: once
d_gene: .
v_gene: TRBV18
CDR3nt: TGTGCCAGCTCACCACTATACGGCAGGGGCTTGAACACTGAAGCTTTCTTT
CDR3aa: CASSPLYGRGLNTEAFF

j_gene: TRBJ2-7
abundance: .
d_gene: TRBD1
v_gene: TRBV27
CDR3nt: TGTGCCAGCAGCCGACAGGGGGCTGAAGAGCAGTACTTC
CDR3aa: CASSRQGAEEQYF

j_gene: TRBJ2-1
abundance: .
d_gene: TRBD1
v_gene: TRBV6-6
CDR3nt: TGTGCCAGCAGTCCGGGACAGGGCCTTCCCAACAATGAGCAGTTCTTC
CDR3aa: CASSPGQGLPNNEQFF

j_gene: TRBJ1-1
abundance: .
d_gene: .
v_gene: TRBV19
CDR3nt: TGTGCCAGTAGTCAGGGTTCTTCTAGCACTGAAGCTTTCTTT
CDR3aa: CASSQGSSSTEAFF

j_gene: TRBJ1-6
abundance: once
d_gene: TRBD1
v_gene: TRBV11-2
CDR3nt: TGTGCCATCAAGGGGACAGGGGGTTCACCCCTCCACTTT
CDR3aa: CAIKGTGGSPLHF

j_gene: TRBJ2-7
abundance: once
d_gene: .
v_gene: TRBV19
CDR3nt: TGTGCCAGTAGTCCGTATCCCGCCTACGAGCAGTACTTC
CDR3aa: CASSPYPAYEQYF

j_gene: TRBJ2-7
abundance: .
d_gene: TRBD2
v_gene: TRBV7-2
CDR3nt: TGTGCCAGCAGCTTAGGCCGTAGACTAGCGGGAGATATGTACGAGCAGTACTTC
CDR3aa: CASSLGRRLAGDMYEQYF

j_gene: TRBJ1-2
abundance: .
d_gene: .
v_gene: TRBV7-9
CDR3nt: TGTGCCAGCAGCTTACCGGACACAAACTATGGCTACACCTTC
CDR3aa: CASSLPDTNYGYTF

j_gene: TRBJ1-1
abundance: few
d_gene: TRBD1
v_gene: TRBV5-1
CDR3nt: TGCGCCAGCAGCTCGGGACAGGCGAACACTGAAGCTTTCTTT
CDR3aa: CASSSGQANTEAFF

j_gene: TRBJ2-5
abundance: .
d_gene: TRBD1
v_gene: TRBV4-1
CDR3nt: TGCGCCAGCAGCCAAGAGACAGGGGAGGAGACCCAGTACTTC
CDR3aa: CASSQETGEETQYF

j_gene: TRBJ2-3
abundance: .
d_gene: TRBD2
v_gene: TRBV15
CDR3nt: TGTGCCACCTCGTCGGGGGGAGGGTCTACAGATACGCAGTATTTT
CDR3aa: CATSSGGGSTDTQYF

j_gene: TRBJ1-1
abundance: .
d_gene: TRBD1
v_gene: TRBV10-3
CDR3nt: TGTGCCTCCAAGGAATCGGGACAGTTCATTGAAGCTTTCTTT
CDR3aa: CASKESGQFIEAFF

j_gene: TRBJ2-7
abundance: .
d_gene: TRBD1
v_gene: TRBV28
CDR3nt: TGTGCCAGCAGTTTTCAGGGGGTCGAGCAGTACTTC
CDR3aa: CASSFQGVEQYF

j_gene: TRBJ1-4
abundance: .
d_gene: TRBD1
v_gene: TRBV9
CDR3nt: TGTGCCAGCAGCGTAGAAGGGGGCGGGCAAAAACTGTTTTTT
CDR3aa: CASSVEGGGQKLFF

j_gene: TRBJ1-1
abundance: .
d_gene: .
v_gene: TRBV2
CDR3nt: TGTGCCAGCTGCTTCGGGGAAACTGAAGCTTTCTTT
CDR3aa: CASCFGETEAFF

j_gene: TRBJ2-2
abundance: .
d_gene: .
v_gene: TRBV19
CDR3nt: TGTGCCAGTAGTATGCGGTTCAGGGAGGCCGGGGTCACCGGGGAGCTGTTTTTT
CDR3aa: CASSMRFREAGVTGELFF

j_gene: TRBJ2-5
abundance: .
d_gene: .
v_gene: TRBV15
CDR3nt: TGTGCCACCGGGGGGGGCCTCCAAGAGACCCAGTACTTC
CDR3aa: CATGGGLQETQYF

j_gene: TRBJ1-4
abundance: .
d_gene: .
v_gene: TRBV4-2
CDR3nt: TGTGCCAGCAGCCAACTGGGAGCCCCAACTAATGAAAAACTGTTTTTT
CDR3aa: CASSQLGAPTNEKLFF

j_gene: TRBJ2-7
abundance: .
d_gene: .
v_gene: TRBV5-6
CDR3nt: TGTGCCAGCAGCTTTAAAGCGGGCATGACCTACGAGCAGTACTTC
CDR3aa: CASSFKAGMTYEQYF

j_gene: TRBJ2-2
abundance: .
d_gene: .
v_gene: TRBV19
CDR3nt: TGTGCCAGTAGTCGTCAGGGCCCCGGGGAGCTGTTTTTT
CDR3aa: CASSRQGPGELFF

j_gene: TRBJ2-2
abundance: .
d_gene: TRBD2
v_gene: TRBV27
CDR3nt: TGTGCCAGCAAACGAGCGGGAGGGCACGGGGAGCTGTTTTTT
CDR3aa: CASKRAGGHGELFF

j_gene: TRBJ2-3
abundance: .
d_gene: .
v_gene: TRBV27
CDR3nt: TGTGCCAGCCGGACTGGAAGCACAGATACGCAGTATTTT
CDR3aa: CASRTGSTDTQYF

j_gene: TRBJ2-3
abundance: .
d_gene: .
v_gene: TRBV6-5
CDR3nt: TGTGCCAGCAGTTACACGGTGGGAGTCGCAGATACGCAGTATTTT
CDR3aa: CASSYTVGVADTQYF

j_gene: TRBJ2-1
abundance: once
d_gene: TRBD2
v_gene: TRBV14
CDR3nt: TGTGCCAGCAGCCAGACTAGCGGGGTCTACAATGAGCAGTTCTTC
CDR3aa: CASSQTSGVYNEQFF

j_gene: TRBJ1-5
abundance: few
d_gene: TRBD1
v_gene: TRBV6-1
CDR3nt: TGTGCCAGCAGTGCCGCACAGGGGGTTGTAAATCAGCCCCAGCATTTT
CDR3aa: CASSAAQGVVNQPQHF